This T cell receptor (beta chain) was sequenced in a study of shared clonotypes between healthy human individuals. This clone was seen only a few times. The same CDR3 also results from other DNA sequences found in this sample. Genomic DNA from each subset was divided evenly over several immunoSEQ plates. For sorted subsets, about 190 ng DNA per replicate equaled about 30,000 T cell genomes. Only in-frame clones appear in the TCRdb table, and some are missing; sequencing was by immunoSEQ multiplex PCR. The profile shows roughly 760,000 clones, roughly 70% of them singletons. This sequence was found in a woman aged 30 to 39 in good health. The sample consisted of memory CD4+ T cells sorted from blood. Stated subset: CD45RA-negative fraction.

This chain's CDR3 is CASSVGLDNTGELFF. The CDR3 DNA reads TGTGCCAGCAGCGTAGGACTAGATAACACCGGGGAGCTGTTTTTT. V is TRBV9 and J is TRBJ2-2, with D tentatively TRBD2 (6 bases). CDR1 is SGDLS and CDR2 is YYNGEE in the germline V gene. The CDR3 runs to 15 residues. V was cut by 0 bases and J by 2 bases, with 8 bases left in between.